One and the same sample provided the 8 T cell receptor beta chains below, sequenced in a study of shared clonotypes between healthy human individuals. The table came from immunoSEQ multiplex PCR; TCRdb's copy has only in-frame clones and leaves some out. The sample contains about 1.1 million clones, approximately 80% of which appear only once. What was sequenced was memory CD4+ T cells from PBMCs. As to subset: CD45RA-negative fraction. These TCRs come from a man younger than 35 in good health. Some clones in this sample may be carry-over from other donors' samples.

This rearrangement joins TRBV10-1 to TRBJ2-7, with 7 bases identical to TRBD2. The V gene end was trimmed by 0 bases and the J gene end by 6 bases; junction bases not matched to a gene: 8. The CDR3 sequence is 15 residues long. Germline-derived CDR1 and CDR2 are WNHNN and SYGVQD (reference sequence). The CDR3 coding sequence is TGCGCCAGCAGTGAGTCGCGGGGCGGGAGATCCGAGCAGTACTTC. Translated: CASSESRGGRSEQYF.

V gene TRBV5-1 combines with J gene TRBJ2-5; no definite D call. This CDR3 has 13 amino acids. Germline V gene lookup returns CDR1 SGHRS and CDR2 YFSETQ. Trimming pared 4 bases from V and 5 bases from J, leaving 12 bases between. Here the CDR3 reads CASSPGVVETQYF. For the CDR3, the DNA is TGCGCCAGCAGCCCAGGCGTTGTGGAGACCCAGTACTTC.

The V call is TRBV28, the J call TRBJ2-1, with D uncertain. The V gene lost 3 bases and the J gene lost 5 bases, with 11 bases spanning the gap. This CDR3 region has 14 residues. CDR1 is MDHEN, CDR2 SYDVKM, per germline. Written as DNA, the CDR3 is TGTGCCAGCAGTTTGGTCAAACGGGACAATGAGCAGTTCTTC. Its protein is CASSLVKRDNEQFF.

V gene TRBV7-2 combines with J gene TRBJ1-5; D unresolved. V shed 0 bases and J shed 6 bases, with 6 bases lying between them. Per germline, CDR1 SGHTA and CDR2 FQGNSA. This CDR3 has 13 amino acids. The CDR3 DNA reads TGTGCCAGCAGCTTAGCGACCGGTCAGCCCCAGCATTTT. It encodes CASSLATGQPQHF.

This chain's CDR3 is CASSAGQPLEQYF. The CDR3, as DNA: TGCGCCAGCAGCGCGGGACAGCCCCTCGAGCAGTACTTC. V gene TRBV5-1 combines with J gene TRBJ2-7, with a weak D call TRBD1 (7 bases). Trimming shortened V by 4 bases and J by 6 bases, and 14 bases separated the two germline ends. The germline V gene has CDR1 SGHRS and CDR2 YFSETQ. The CDR3 sequence is 13 residues long.

For the CDR3, the DNA is TGCAGCGTCATTGGGGATAAAGGCGGGAATTCAGATACGCAGTATTTT. It encodes CSVIGDKGGNSDTQYF. The J gene is TRBJ2-3, the V gene TRBV29-1, with D maybe TRBD2 (6 bases). CDR3 length: 16 residues. V dropped 6 bases and J dropped 4 bases, with 23 bases sitting between them. The germline V gene has CDR1 SQVTM and CDR2 ANQGSEA.

The chain couples TRBV28 to TRBJ1-5; D is uncertain. The V end lost 6 bases, the J end lost 5 bases, and 11 bases lay between the germline ends. The CDR3 is 13 amino acids. The germline V gene encodes CDR1 MDHEN and CDR2 SYDVKM. CDR3 protein: CASRELDYQPQHF. The CDR3 DNA reads as TGTGCCAGCAGGGAACTAGACTATCAGCCCCAGCATTTT.

As regards this clone: Other DNA sequences in this specimen translate into the identical CDR3. This chain joins TRBV27 and TRBJ2-7; 7 nucleotides line up with TRBD2. Germline CDR1 is MNHEY and CDR2 is SMNVEV (reference sequence). This CDR3 is built from 15 residues. The V and J ends lost 6 bases and 1 base, in that order; junction bases with no gene match: 9. Here the CDR3 DNA reads TGTGCCAGCAGCCTTGGGAGGGGCAGTTCCTACGAGCAGTACTTC. Its protein is CASSLGRGSSYEQYF.